This T cell receptor beta chain was sequenced in a study of blood T cells in healthy people across ages. Concerning this clonotype: A read error may account for a junction end that differs from germline.

It was with a sample-barcoded 5' primer and a J-beta primer mix that a second PCR of roughly 6 to 12 cycles was run. Via MiXCR, TCRdb re-called the 5' RACE reads, giving one row per CDR3 protein. Of about 730,000 distinct CDR3 sequences in the sample, roughly 45% were seen once. Germline CDR1 is KGHDR and CDR2 is SFDVKD. The CDR3 spans 16 residues. The clonotype comes from a woman in her fifties or sixties in good health. The rearrangement joins TRBV24-1 to TRBJ2-3; TRBD2 agrees at 10 bases. The sequenced material came from blood. CDR3 DNA sequence: TGTGTCACCAGTGCCAGGACTAGCGGAGGCACAGATACGCAGTATTTT. Protein product: CVTSARTSGGTDTQYF.